The sequence of this T cell receptor (beta chain) was determined in a study of blood T cell repertoires in COVID-19. Whole-study context: The cDNA or gDNA used as material had been derived from T cells, B-cell-depleted T cells, or PBMCs.

Only a few counts were recorded for this clone. The same CDR3 also results from other DNA sequences found in this sample. TCRdb's copy holds only in-frame clones and misses some; the assay was immunoSEQ multiplex PCR. The sample lists some 490,000 clones, about nine tenths seen once, with around 7.9% in the top ten. The CDR3 covers 14 residues. J lost 3 bases, V lost 3 bases, and 0 bases had no gene match. Germline CDR1 KGHSH, CDR2 LQKENI. The cohort comprised adults aged roughly 18 to 100 years residing in approximately 25 US areas. The clonotype was recovered from a woman aged 60 to 75 who had recovered from COVID-19. The V call is TRBV18, the J call TRBJ1-2; 11 nucleotides line up with TRBD1. The source material was PBMCs or T cells enriched from blood (not recorded which). This CDR3 is CASSPGQGDYGYTF. The CDR3 nucleotides read TGTGCCAGCTCACCGGGACAGGGGGACTATGGCTACACCTTC. Full variable domain (missing parts from reference TRBV18 and TRBJ1-2): NAGVMQNPRHLVRRRGQEARLRCSPMKGHSHVYWYRQLPEEGLKFMVYLQKENIIDESGMPKERFSAEFPKEGPSILRIQQVVRGDSAAYFCASSPGQGDYGYTFGSGTRLTVV.